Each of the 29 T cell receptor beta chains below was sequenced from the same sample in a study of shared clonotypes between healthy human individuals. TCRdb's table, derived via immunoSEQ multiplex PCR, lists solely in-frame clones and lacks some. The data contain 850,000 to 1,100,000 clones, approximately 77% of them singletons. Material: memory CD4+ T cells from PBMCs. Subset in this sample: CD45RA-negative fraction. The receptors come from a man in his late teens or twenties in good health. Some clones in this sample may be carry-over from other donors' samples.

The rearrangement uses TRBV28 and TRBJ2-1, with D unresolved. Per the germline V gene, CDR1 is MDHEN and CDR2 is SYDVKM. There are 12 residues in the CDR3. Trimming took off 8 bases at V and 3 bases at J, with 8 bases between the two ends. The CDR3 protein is CASRADYNEQFF. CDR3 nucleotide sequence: TGTGCCAGCCGGGCCGACTACAATGAGCAGTTCTTC.

The CDR3 here is CAISDTTNTEAFF. The CDR3 nucleotides are TGTGCCATCAGCGACACAACGAACACTGAAGCTTTCTTT. The V and J genes are TRBV10-3 and TRBJ1-1; D is undetermined. This CDR3 has 13 residues. Between the trimmed V and J ends, which lost 6 bases and 1 base, there was a span of 9 bases. Germline loops: CDR1 ENHRY, CDR2 SYGVKD.

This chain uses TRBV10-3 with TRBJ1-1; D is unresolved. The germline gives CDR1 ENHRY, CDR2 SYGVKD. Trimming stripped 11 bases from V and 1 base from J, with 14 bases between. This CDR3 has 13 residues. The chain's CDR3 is CAVSRATNTEAFF. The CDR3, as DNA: TGTGCCGTAAGTAGGGCTACGAACACTGAAGCTTTCTTT.

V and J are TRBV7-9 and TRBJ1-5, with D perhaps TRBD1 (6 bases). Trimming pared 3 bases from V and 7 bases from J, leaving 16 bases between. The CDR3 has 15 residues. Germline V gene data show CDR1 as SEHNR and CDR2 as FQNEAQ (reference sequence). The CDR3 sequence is CASSFTTGETQPQHF. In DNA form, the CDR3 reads TGTGCCAGCAGCTTTACGACAGGCGAGACCCAGCCCCAGCATTTT.

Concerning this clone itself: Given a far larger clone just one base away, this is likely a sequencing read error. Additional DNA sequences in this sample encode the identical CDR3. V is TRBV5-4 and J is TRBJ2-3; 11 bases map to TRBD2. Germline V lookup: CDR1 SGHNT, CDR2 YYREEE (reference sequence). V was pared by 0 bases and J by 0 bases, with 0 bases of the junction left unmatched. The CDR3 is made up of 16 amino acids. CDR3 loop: CASSLGLAGSTDTQYF. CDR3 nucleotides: TGTGCCAGCAGCTTGGGACTAGCGGGGAGCACAGATACGCAGTATTTT.

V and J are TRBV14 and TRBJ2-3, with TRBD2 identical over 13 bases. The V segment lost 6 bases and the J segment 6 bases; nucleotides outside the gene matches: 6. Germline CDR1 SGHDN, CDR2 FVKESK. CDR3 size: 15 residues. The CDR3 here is CASRRTSGRLDTQYF. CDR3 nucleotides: TGTGCCAGCAGACGGACTAGCGGGAGATTGGATACGCAGTATTTT.

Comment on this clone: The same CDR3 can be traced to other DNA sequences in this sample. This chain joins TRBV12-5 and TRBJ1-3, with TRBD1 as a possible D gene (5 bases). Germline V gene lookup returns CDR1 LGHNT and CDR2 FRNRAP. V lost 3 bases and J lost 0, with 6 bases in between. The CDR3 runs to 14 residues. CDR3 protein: CASGFGGSGNTIYF. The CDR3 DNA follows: TGTGCTAGTGGTTTTGGGGGCTCTGGAAACACCATATATTTT. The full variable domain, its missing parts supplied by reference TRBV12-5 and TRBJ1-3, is DARVTQTPRHKVTEMGQEVTMRCQPILGHNTVFWYRQTMMQGLELLAYFRNRAPLDDSGMPKDRFSAEMPDATLATLKIQPSEPRDSAVYFCASGFGGSGNTIYFGEGSWLTVV.

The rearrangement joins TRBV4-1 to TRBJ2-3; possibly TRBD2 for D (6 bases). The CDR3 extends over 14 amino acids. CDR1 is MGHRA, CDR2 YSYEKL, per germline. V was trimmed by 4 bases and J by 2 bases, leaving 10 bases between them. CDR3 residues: CASSRLEDTDTQYF. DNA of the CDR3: TGCGCCAGCAGCCGACTAGAAGACACAGATACGCAGTATTTT.

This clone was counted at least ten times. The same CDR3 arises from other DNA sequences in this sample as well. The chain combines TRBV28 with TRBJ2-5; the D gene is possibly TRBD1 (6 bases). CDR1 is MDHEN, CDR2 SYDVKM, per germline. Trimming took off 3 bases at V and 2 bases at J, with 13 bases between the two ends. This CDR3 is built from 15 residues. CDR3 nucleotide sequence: TGTGCCAGCAGTTTGGTCCGGGACACACAAGAGACCCAGTACTTC. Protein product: CASSLVRDTQETQYF.

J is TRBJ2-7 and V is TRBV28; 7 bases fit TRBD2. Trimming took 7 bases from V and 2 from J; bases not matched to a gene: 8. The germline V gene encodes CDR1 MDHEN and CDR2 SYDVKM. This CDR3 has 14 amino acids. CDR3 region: CASNGRTSTYEQYF. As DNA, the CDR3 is TGTGCCAGCAATGGGAGGACTAGTACCTACGAGCAGTACTTC.

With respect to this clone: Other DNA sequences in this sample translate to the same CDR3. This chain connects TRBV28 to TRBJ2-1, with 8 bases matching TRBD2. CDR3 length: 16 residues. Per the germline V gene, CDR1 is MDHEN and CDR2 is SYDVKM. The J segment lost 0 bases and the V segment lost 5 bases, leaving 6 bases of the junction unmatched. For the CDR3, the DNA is TGTGCCAGCAGTACTCCAAGCGGGGGCTCCTACAATGAGCAGTTCTTC. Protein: CASSTPSGGSYNEQFF.

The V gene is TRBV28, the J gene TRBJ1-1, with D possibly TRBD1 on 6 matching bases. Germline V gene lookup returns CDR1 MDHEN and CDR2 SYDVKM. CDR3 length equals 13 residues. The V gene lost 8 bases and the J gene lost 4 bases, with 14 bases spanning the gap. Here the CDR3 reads CASPNREGTEAFF. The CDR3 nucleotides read TGTGCCAGCCCAAACAGGGAGGGCACTGAAGCTTTCTTT. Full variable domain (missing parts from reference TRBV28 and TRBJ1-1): DVKVTQSSRYLVKRTGEKVFLECVQDMDHENMFWYRQDPGLGLRLIYFSYDVKMKEKGDIPEGYSVSREKKERFSLILESASTNQTSMYLCASPNREGTEAFFGQGTRLTVV.

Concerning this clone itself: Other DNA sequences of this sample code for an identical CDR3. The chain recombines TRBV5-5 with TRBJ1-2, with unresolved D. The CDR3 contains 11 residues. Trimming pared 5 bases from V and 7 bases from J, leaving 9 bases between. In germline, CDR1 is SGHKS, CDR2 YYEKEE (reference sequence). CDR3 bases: TGTGCCAGCAGTTTAACTTTTGGCTACACCTTC. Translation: CASSLTFGYTF.

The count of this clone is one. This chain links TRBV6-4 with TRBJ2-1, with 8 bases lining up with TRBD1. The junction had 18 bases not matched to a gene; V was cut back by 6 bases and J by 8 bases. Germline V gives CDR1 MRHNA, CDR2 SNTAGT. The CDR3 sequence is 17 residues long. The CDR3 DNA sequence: TGTGCCAGCAGCACCTATAGGACAGGGCGCCCGTGGCATGAGCAGTTCTTC. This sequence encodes CASSTYRTGRPWHEQFF.

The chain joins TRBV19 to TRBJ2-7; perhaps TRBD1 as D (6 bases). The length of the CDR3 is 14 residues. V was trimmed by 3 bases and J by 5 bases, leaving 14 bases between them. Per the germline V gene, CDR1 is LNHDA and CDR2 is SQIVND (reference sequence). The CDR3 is CASSMLGQSHEQYF. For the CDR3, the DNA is TGTGCCAGTAGTATGCTTGGACAGTCCCACGAGCAGTACTTC.

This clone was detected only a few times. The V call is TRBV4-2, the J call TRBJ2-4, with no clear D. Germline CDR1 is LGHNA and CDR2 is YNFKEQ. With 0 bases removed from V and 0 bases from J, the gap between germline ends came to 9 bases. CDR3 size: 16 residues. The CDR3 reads CASSQEVGLAKNIQYF. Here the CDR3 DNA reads TGTGCCAGCAGCCAAGAGGTAGGGCTAGCCAAAAACATTCAGTACTTC.

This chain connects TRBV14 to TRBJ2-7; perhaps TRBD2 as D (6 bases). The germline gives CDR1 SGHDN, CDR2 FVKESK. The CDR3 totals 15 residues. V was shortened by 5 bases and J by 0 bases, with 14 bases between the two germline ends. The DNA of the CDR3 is TGTGCCAGCAGCGAGTCTCTAGCGTACTCCTACGAGCAGTACTTC. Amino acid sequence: CASSESLAYSYEQYF.

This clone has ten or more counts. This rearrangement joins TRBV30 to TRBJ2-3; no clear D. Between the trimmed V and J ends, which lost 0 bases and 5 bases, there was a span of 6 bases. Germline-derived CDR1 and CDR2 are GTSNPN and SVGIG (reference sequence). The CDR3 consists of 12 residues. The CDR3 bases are TGTGCCTGGAGTGTCAATGGAGATACGCAGTATTTT. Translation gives CAWSVNGDTQYF.

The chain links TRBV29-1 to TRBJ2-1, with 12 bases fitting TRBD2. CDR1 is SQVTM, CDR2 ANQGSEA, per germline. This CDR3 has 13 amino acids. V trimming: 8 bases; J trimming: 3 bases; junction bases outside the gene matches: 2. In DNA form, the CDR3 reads TGCAGCCTGACTAGCGGGAGCTACAATGAGCAGTTCTTC. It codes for CSLTSGSYNEQFF.

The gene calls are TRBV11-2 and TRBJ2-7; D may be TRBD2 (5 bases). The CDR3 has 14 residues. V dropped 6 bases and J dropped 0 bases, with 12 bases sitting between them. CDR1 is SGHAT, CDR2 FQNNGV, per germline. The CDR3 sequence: CASSQSRDSYEQYF. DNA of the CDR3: TGTGCCAGCAGTCAATCCCGGGACTCCTACGAGCAGTACTTC. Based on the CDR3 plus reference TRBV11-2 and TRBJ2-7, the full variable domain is EAGVAQSPRYKIIEKRQSVAFWCNPISGHATLYWYQQILGQGPKLLIQFQNNGVVDDSQLPKDRFSAERLKGVDSTLKIQPAKLEDSAVYLCASSQSRDSYEQYFGPGTRLTVT.

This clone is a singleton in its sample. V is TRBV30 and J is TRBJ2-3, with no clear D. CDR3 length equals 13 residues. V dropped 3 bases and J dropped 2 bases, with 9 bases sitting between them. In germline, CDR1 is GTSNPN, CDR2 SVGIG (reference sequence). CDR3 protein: CAWRAELTDTQYF. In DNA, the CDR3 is TGTGCCTGGAGAGCCGAACTCACAGATACGCAGTATTTT.

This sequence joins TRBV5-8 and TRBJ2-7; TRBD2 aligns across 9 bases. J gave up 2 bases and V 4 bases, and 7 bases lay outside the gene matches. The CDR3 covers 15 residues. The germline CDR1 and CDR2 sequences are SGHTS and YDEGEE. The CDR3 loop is CASSRVGLAPYEQYF. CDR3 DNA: TGTGCCAGCAGCCGGGTGGGACTAGCCCCCTACGAGCAGTACTTC.

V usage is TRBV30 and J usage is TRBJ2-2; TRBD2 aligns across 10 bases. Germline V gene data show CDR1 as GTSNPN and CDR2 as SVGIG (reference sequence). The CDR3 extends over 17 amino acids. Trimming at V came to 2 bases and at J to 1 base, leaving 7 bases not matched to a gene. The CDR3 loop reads CAWSPPGLAKNTGELFF. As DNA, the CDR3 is TGTGCCTGGAGTCCCCCGGGACTAGCGAAGAACACCGGGGAGCTGTTTTTT.

This CDR3 reads CATGLSGRIYNEQFF. As DNA, the CDR3 is TGTGCCACCGGGCTTAGCGGGAGAATCTACAATGAGCAGTTCTTC. The chain carries TRBV28 and TRBJ2-1, with 9 positions matching TRBD2. The ends lost 10 bases at V and 3 bases at J; junction bases unmatched: 10. Germline CDR1 MDHEN, CDR2 SYDVKM. The CDR3 length is 15 residues.

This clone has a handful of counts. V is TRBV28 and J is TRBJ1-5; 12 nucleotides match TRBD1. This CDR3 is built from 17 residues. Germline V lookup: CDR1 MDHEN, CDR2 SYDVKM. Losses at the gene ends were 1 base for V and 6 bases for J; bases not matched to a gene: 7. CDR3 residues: CASSLSPGQGAGQPQHF. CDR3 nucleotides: TGTGCCAGCAGTTTATCCCCGGGACAGGGGGCTGGTCAGCCCCAGCATTTT. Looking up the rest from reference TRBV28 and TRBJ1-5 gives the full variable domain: DVKVTQSSRYLVKRTGEKVFLECVQDMDHENMFWYRQDPGLGLRLIYFSYDVKMKEKGDIPEGYSVSREKKERFSLILESASTNQTSMYLCASSLSPGQGAGQPQHFGDGTRLSIL.

The CDR3 sequence: CASSFLAGGPYEQFF. Here the CDR3 DNA reads TGTGCCAGTAGTTTCCTAGCGGGAGGGCCGTATGAGCAGTTCTTC. The chain carries TRBV19 and TRBJ2-1; TRBD2 aligns across 12 bases. Germline CDR1 reads LNHDA; CDR2 reads SQIVND (reference sequence). The length of the CDR3 is 15 residues. J lost 8 bases, V lost 5 bases, and 7 bases had no gene match.

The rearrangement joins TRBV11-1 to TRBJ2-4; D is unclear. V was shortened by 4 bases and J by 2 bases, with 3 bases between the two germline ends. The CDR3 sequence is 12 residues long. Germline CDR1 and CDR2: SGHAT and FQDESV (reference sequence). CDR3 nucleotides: TGTGCCAGCAGCTCACCCAAAAACATTCAGTACTTC. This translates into CASSSPKNIQYF.

CDR3 nucleotide sequence: TGTGCCAGCAGTCCTCTCGTCGGGACAGGGGTGGGAGAGACCCAGTACTTC. Translating gives CASSPLVGTGVGETQYF. The V gene is TRBV28, the J gene TRBJ2-5; TRBD1 agrees at 10 bases. The CDR3 is 17 amino acids. CDR1 MDHEN and CDR2 SYDVKM come from the germline V gene. J gave up 4 bases and V 5 bases, and 13 bases lay outside the gene matches.

This chain's CDR3 is CASSHPSGRGTNEQFF. As DNA, the CDR3 is TGCGCCAGCAGCCACCCCTCGGGACGGGGGACGAATGAGCAGTTCTTC. V gene TRBV4-1 combines with J gene TRBJ2-1; tentative D call: TRBD2 (6 bases). Germline V lookup: CDR1 MGHRA, CDR2 YSYEKL. V lost 3 bases to trimming and J lost 7 bases, with 19 bases between them. CDR3 size: 16 residues.